One and the same sample provided the 10 T cell receptor beta chains below, sequenced in a study of CD8+ T cells in alopecia areata. After isolation, RNA underwent reverse transcription to generate cDNA as the sequencing template. Assay used: immunoSEQ multiplex PCR; TCRdb lists only in-frame clones, some missing. The sample lists under 250,000 clones; 50% to 60% were seen once. Sequenced material: CD4+ T cells sorted from blood, taken at week 0. These receptors were obtained from a human donor with alopecia areata.

The V call is TRBV29-1, the J call TRBJ2-1; 8 positions agree with TRBD2. From germline, CDR1 is SQVTM and CDR2 ANQGSEA. CDR3 length: 12 amino acids. V was clipped by 6 bases and J by 4 bases; unmatched bases: 2. CDR3 amino acids: CSVGLDYNEQFF. For the CDR3, the DNA is TGCAGCGTGGGACTAGATTACAATGAGCAGTTCTTC.

The V and J genes are TRBV29-1 and TRBJ2-1, with no clear D. Trimming shortened V by 6 bases and J by 8 bases, and 5 bases separated the two germline ends. CDR1 SQVTM and CDR2 ANQGSEA come from the germline V gene. CDR3 length: 9 amino acids. DNA for the CDR3: TGCAGCGTGAAGGATGAGCAGTTCTTC. Translation: CSVKDEQFF.

There are a few counts of this clone. The chain is built from TRBV6-6 and TRBJ2-3; D is possibly TRBD1 or TRBD2 (5 bases each). Germline CDR1 and CDR2: MNHNY and SVGAGI (reference sequence). CDR3 size: 16 residues. The V gene lost 5 bases and the J gene lost 3 bases, with 18 bases spanning the gap. The CDR3 here is CASSPGRRLLTDTQYF. The CDR3 DNA sequence: TGTGCCAGCAGTCCGGGGCGCCGGCTCCTAACAGATACGCAGTATTTT.

The chain couples TRBV27 to TRBJ1-1; the D gene is possibly TRBD1 (5 bases). Per germline, CDR1 MNHEY and CDR2 SMNVEV (reference sequence). Trimming stripped 5 bases from V and 1 base from J, with 8 bases between. This CDR3 spans 13 amino acids. CDR3 loop: CASSTGPNTEAFF. DNA of the CDR3: TGTGCCAGCAGTACAGGTCCGAACACTGAAGCTTTCTTT.

This chain connects TRBV19 to TRBJ1-2; a possible D gene is TRBD1 (5 bases). Germline V gene sequence: CDR1 LNHDA, CDR2 SQIVND (reference sequence). The CDR3 length is 13 residues. Trimming stripped 10 bases from V and 4 bases from J, with 16 bases between. The CDR3 coding sequence is TGTGCCACCGCCACGGACACCGTCTATGGCTACACCTTC. The encoded protein is CATATDTVYGYTF.

The V and J genes are TRBV2 and TRBJ2-4; weak D call: TRBD2 (7 bases). CDR1 is SNHLY, CDR2 FYNNEI, per germline. V gave up 6 bases and J gave up 3 bases, with 12 bases separating them. The length of the CDR3 is 14 residues. The CDR3 here is CASRRGGDKNIQYF. DNA of the CDR3: TGTGCCAGCAGGAGGGGGGGAGACAAAAACATTCAGTACTTC.

This chain connects TRBV5-1 to TRBJ2-3, with unresolved D. Deletions cut 5 bases from V and 1 base from J, with 14 bases between. Germline-derived CDR1 and CDR2 are SGHRS and YFSETQ. The CDR3 runs to 15 residues. CDR3 sequence: CASREVVDRTDTQYF. In DNA form, the CDR3 reads TGCGCCAGCAGGGAAGTGGTGGACCGCACAGATACGCAGTATTTT.

V usage is TRBV29-1 and J usage is TRBJ2-2, with 7 positions matching TRBD2. The CDR3 is 14 residues long. Trimming cost V 4 bases and J 1 base; bases outside gene matches: 3. CDR1 and CDR2 from the germline V gene are SQVTM and ANQGSEA. CDR3 region: CSVVRGVNTGELFF. The DNA for the CDR3 is TGCAGCGTTGTACGGGGGGTGAACACCGGGGAGCTGTTTTTT.

Many counts were recorded for this clone. Different DNA sequences within this sample yield the same CDR3. The chain carries TRBV7-3 and TRBJ2-5; D perhaps matches TRBD1 (6 bases). The germline CDR1 and CDR2 sequences are SGHTA and FQGTGA. The V gene lost 5 bases and the J gene lost 5 bases, with 12 bases spanning the gap. The CDR3 has 13 amino acids. CDR3 coding DNA: TGTGCCAGCAGCCCCCAGGGGCGGGAGACCCAGTACTTC. Protein product: CASSPQGRETQYF.

This clone came up a few times. Other DNA sequences in the same sample also yield this CDR3. The rearrangement joins TRBV7-9 to TRBJ1-1; 8 bases agree with TRBD1. This CDR3 comprises 15 residues. Trimming cost V 5 bases and J 3 bases; bases outside gene matches: 8. The germline V gene has CDR1 SEHNR and CDR2 FQNEAQ (reference sequence). CDR3 sequence (DNA): TGTGCCAGCAGCCTCGCCGGACAGGGCGACACTGAAGCTTTCTTT. Amino acid sequence: CASSLAGQGDTEAFF.